This passage covers 9 T cell receptor beta chains from one sample sequenced in a study of Graves' ophthalmopathy and Graves' hyperthyroidism. Amplified material comprised TCR beta CDR3 regions derived from RNA transcripts. HTBI primers served in a first-round RT-PCR, which a second-round multiplex PCR followed. One entry per CDR3 protein, called by TCRdb with MiXCR from the multiplex PCR reads. The sample consists of about 370,000 distinct CDR3 sequences, roughly 15% of them appearing once. Sequenced: peripheral blood. All receptors derive from an adult woman with stable Graves' hyperthyroidism.

Comments on this clonotype: A much larger clone is a single base away; this may be a read error. The gene calls are TRBV5-1 and TRBJ1-1, with D hard to call. The CDR3 length is 14 residues. Per germline, CDR1 SGHRS and CDR2 YFSETQ. CDR3 sequence reads: CACSLEGGGAEAFF. CDR3 bases: TGCGCCTGCAGCTTGGAGGGAGGAGGCGCTGAAGCTTTCTTT.

This chain uses TRBV5-1 with TRBJ1-2; TRBD1 is a possible D gene (5 bases). CDR1 is SGHRS, CDR2 YFSETQ, per germline. V shed 0 bases and J shed 0 bases, with 12 bases lying between them. This CDR3 has 16 residues. CDR3 coding DNA: TGCGCCAGCAGCTTGGACCCGACAGCTCCTAACTATGGCTACACCTTC. Its translation: CASSLDPTAPNYGYTF.

This clonotype was observed a few times. This sequence joins TRBV24-1 and TRBJ2-5; 7 bases match TRBD1. Looked up from germline, CDR1 is KGHDR and CDR2 is SFDVKD. This CDR3 comprises 14 residues. Trimming removed 7 bases from V and 2 bases from J; junction bases left unmatched: 6. The CDR3 coding sequence is TGTGCCACCAGGGCAGGGGGTAATCAAGAGACCCAGTACTTC. Translating it yields CATRAGGNQETQYF.

This clonotype was counted at least ten times. The chain joins TRBV7-6 to TRBJ1-1; no reliable D call. Trimming shortened V by 1 base and J by 0 bases, and 12 bases separated the two germline ends. The CDR3 extends over 16 amino acids. Germline CDR1 reads SGHVS; CDR2 reads FNYEAQ. This chain's CDR3 is CASSLETGRLNTEAFF. The CDR3 DNA is TGTGCCAGCAGCTTAGAAACCGGACGGTTGAACACTGAAGCTTTCTTT. Looking up the rest from reference TRBV7-6 and TRBJ1-1 gives the full variable domain: GAGVSQSPRYKVTKRGQDVALRCDPISGHVSLYWYRQALGQGPEFLTYFNYEAQQDKSGLPNDRFSAERPEGSISTLTIQRTEQRDSAMYRCASSLETGRLNTEAFFGQGTRLTVV.

This clonotype was detected ten times or more. This clone may be a read error of a much larger clone one base away. V and J are TRBV3-1 and TRBJ1-2; no clear D. This CDR3 has 12 residues. The germline V and J ends were trimmed by 3 bases and 4 bases, with 6 bases remaining between them. Looked up from germline, CDR1 is LGHDT and CDR2 is YNNKEL (reference sequence). CDR3 in DNA: TGTGCCAGCAGCCAGGGAGCCTATGGCTACACCTTC. Protein sequence: CASSQGAYGYTF.

This clonotype has at least ten counts. The chain carries TRBV14 and TRBJ2-2; 7 bases align to TRBD2. The J segment lost 0 bases and the V segment lost 1 base, leaving 8 bases of the junction unmatched. The length of the CDR3 is 18 residues. Germline V gene data show CDR1 as SGHDN and CDR2 as FVKESK. CDR3 sequence: CASSQVPTLASNTGELFF. In nucleotides, the CDR3 is TGTGCCAGCAGCCAAGTCCCCACACTAGCGTCGAACACCGGGGAGCTGTTTTTT. Full variable domain (remainder filled in from reference TRBV14 and TRBJ2-2): EAGVTQFPSHSVIEKGQTVTLRCDPISGHDNLYWYRRVMGKEIKFLLHFVKESKQDESGMPNNRFLAERTGGTYSTLKVQPAELEDSGVYFCASSQVPTLASNTGELFFGEGSRLTVL.

This clonotype was seen ten or more times. The rearrangement uses TRBV28 and TRBJ1-1, with D unresolved. Trimming pared 9 bases from V and 6 bases from J, leaving 29 bases between. The CDR3 is made up of 17 amino acids. Germline-derived CDR1 and CDR2 are MDHEN and SYDVKM. Here the CDR3 DNA reads TGTGCCAGGGGGTCGCACCCTCCCTCACCCGGGCACGCTGAAGCTTTCTTT. It translates to CARGSHPPSPGHAEAFF.

The chain combines TRBV28 with TRBJ1-1, with D possibly TRBD1 on 6 matching bases. This CDR3 is 18 amino acids long. In germline, CDR1 is MDHEN, CDR2 SYDVKM. The germline V and J ends were trimmed by 1 base and 5 bases, with 23 bases remaining between them. The CDR3 DNA is TGTGCCAGCAGTTTATTCCTATGGGGGGGCGGACAGCGAACTGAAGCTTTCTTT. This translates into CASSLFLWGGGQRTEAFF.

This clonotype was detected ten times or more. The chain carries TRBV28 and TRBJ2-4; D uncertain. Between the trimmed V and J ends, which lost 7 bases and 0 bases, there was a span of 7 bases. Germline V gene lookup returns CDR1 MDHEN and CDR2 SYDVKM. The CDR3 contains 13 residues. CDR3: CASTSRAKNIQYF. CDR3 coding DNA: TGTGCCAGCACTTCCCGAGCCAAAAACATTCAGTACTTC.